The entry below describes one T cell receptor beta chain. What it binds is not known. Documented treatment: randomized to nivolumab then ipilimumab (arm A) or the reverse (arm B). No patient had prior DNA-damaging chemotherapy. Germline lookup yields CDR1 SGHNT and CDR2 YENEEA. The junction had 17 bases not matched to a gene; V was cut back by 4 bases and J by 6 bases. The CDR3 sequence is 18 residues long. The method was immunoSEQ multiplex PCR; TCRdb's version includes in-frame clones alone and lacks a portion of them. The sample has fewer than 20,000 clones; about 28% are singletons. The data were obtained in a study of sequential checkpoint blockade in melanoma. Study summary: Twenty-two patients had matched tumor biopsies before treatment and at week 13 after nivolumab or ipilimumab alone.

General study points: Tumor T-cell fraction and clonality correlated with PD-L1 and CD8+ counts. For nivolumab-first patients, baseline tumor clonality was associated with response.

J is TRBJ2-1 and V is TRBV11-3; 8 positions match TRBD2. The sequencing used tumor tissue (inferred from file names), collected from a patient given nivolumab and ipilimumab in sequence. The receptor's source is a human donor with melanoma. The chain's CDR3 is CASSSSGLPTGGGNEQFF. CDR3 nucleotides: TGTGCCAGCAGCTCATCGGGACTACCGACGGGAGGGGGCAATGAGCAGTTCTTC.